Listed here are 6 T cell receptor beta chains from one sample, sequenced in a study of patients and donors after allogeneic stem cell transplantation. TCRdb re-derived calls from the RT-PCR reads in MiXCR, one entry per CDR3 protein. The sample lists roughly 880,000 distinct CDR3 sequences, roughly 18% occurring once. The sample taken for sequencing was blood, either unsorted or a sorted T cell fraction (not recorded which). The receptors stem from a human donor who was either an allogeneic HSCT recipient or a stem cell or donor lymphocyte infusion donor (not recorded which). It is not recorded whose cells these are; they may come from a transplant donor.

Comment on this clonotype: Lacking the conserved final phenylalanine or tryptophan, this CDR3 likely reflects a read error. This chain links TRBV24-1 with TRBJ2-1, with 10 positions matching TRBD2. This CDR3 contains 14 residues. The germline V gene has CDR1 KGHDR and CDR2 SFDVKD. The CDR3 spells CTTSDGTSVNEQFL. The CDR3 coding sequence is TGTACCACCAGTGACGGGACTAGCGTTAATGAGCAGTTCCTC.

The chain is built from TRBV24-1 and TRBJ1-2; no clear D gene. V was cut by 6 bases and J by 7 bases, with 14 bases left in between. The CDR3 totals 13 residues. The V gene's germline CDR1 is KGHDR and CDR2 SFDVKD. CDR3 coding DNA: TGTGCCACCAGTCAAAATCTAGCGGGTGGCTACACCTTC. Translating gives CATSQNLAGGYTF.

This clonotype has a handful of counts. V is TRBV2 and J is TRBJ1-1; no clear D. Trimming took 7 bases from V and 1 from J, leaving 7 bases between them. The CDR3 spans 12 residues. Germline CDR1 is SNHLY and CDR2 is FYNNEI. This CDR3 is CASIPQNTEAFF. CDR3 coding DNA: TGTGCCAGCATACCTCAGAACACTGAAGCTTTCTTT.

The chain uses TRBV28 and TRBJ1-2; TRBD1 might be the D (5 bases). Trimming took 8 bases from V and 4 from J, leaving 11 bases between them. The CDR3 has 12 amino acids. Germline CDR1 MDHEN, CDR2 SYDVKM. CDR3 bases: TGTGCCAGCGACACAGGTGGCTATGGCTACACCTTC. Its translation is CASDTGGYGYTF.

This clonotype was seen a few times. The genes are TRBV25-1 and TRBJ1-2, with TRBD1 matching 8 bases. The CDR3 extends over 14 amino acids. Trimming took 3 bases from V and 8 from J; bases not matched to a gene: 8. Germline V CDR1 and CDR2: MGHDK, SYGVNS. DNA of the CDR3: TGTGCCAGCAGTGATGCAGGGGGCCTGTGGGGCTACACCTTC. Its protein product is CASSDAGGLWGYTF.

This clonotype occurred a few times. The chain links TRBV24-1 to TRBJ1-1; 7 bases fit TRBD1. Germline V gives CDR1 KGHDR, CDR2 SFDVKD. The CDR3 length is 15 residues. The V segment lost 4 bases and the J segment 4 bases; nucleotides outside the gene matches: 8. CDR3 amino acids: CATSDATGTPTEAFF. The CDR3 DNA reads as TGTGCCACCAGTGACGCGACAGGGACTCCCACTGAAGCTTTCTTT.